Presented here are 18 T cell receptor beta chains from one specimen sequenced in a study of T cells in Graves' hyperthyroidism and ophthalmopathy. The TCR beta CDR3 regions underwent amplification using RNA transcripts as the source. First-round RT-PCR targeting the TCR CDR3 was performed with the HTBI primer set. TCRdb analysed the multiplex PCR reads with MiXCR anew, one entry per CDR3 protein. Of around 480,000 distinct CDR3 sequences in the sample, about 15% were seen once. Sequencing was carried out using blood. The receptors originated from a woman between 18 and 30 years old with Graves' hyperthyroidism.

This clonotype was found many times. The chain uses TRBV10-3 and TRBJ1-2; unclear D gene. Germline values: CDR1 ENHRY, CDR2 SYGVKD. The CDR3 has 13 residues. V lost 3 bases, J lost 3 bases, and 8 bases lay in between. The CDR3 coding sequence is TGTGCCATCAGTGACAACAGAGACTATGGCTACACCTTC. Translation gives CAISDNRDYGYTF.

This clonotype was seen at least ten times. This chain links TRBV6-1 with TRBJ2-5; TRBD2 matches 11 bases. The junction had 5 bases not matched to a gene; V was cut back by 7 bases and J by 4 bases. CDR1 and CDR2 from the germline V gene are MNHNS and SASEGT. There are 14 residues in the CDR3. The CDR3 here is CASMTTSGVETQYF. In nucleotides, the CDR3 is TGTGCCAGCATGACGACTAGCGGGGTAGAGACCCAGTACTTC.

This chain links TRBV5-1 with TRBJ1-1; D is possibly TRBD1 (5 bases). Germline CDR1 is SGHRS and CDR2 is YFSETQ. The CDR3 extends over 13 amino acids. Trimming shortened V by 2 bases and J by 7 bases, and 12 bases separated the two germline ends. The CDR3 region has the DNA TGCGCCAGCAGCTTCGGGGGGGAAAGTGAAGCTTTCTTT. Its translation is CASSFGGESEAFF.

This clonotype was seen more than once but under ten times. The chain employs TRBV5-4 and TRBJ1-1; 9 nucleotides agree with TRBD1. CDR3 length: 15 residues. Per germline, CDR1 SGHNT and CDR2 YYREEE (reference sequence). V shed 3 bases, J shed 1 base, and the junction held 4 bases outside the gene matches. The CDR3 DNA sequence: TGTGCCAGCAGCTGGAGGGGACAGGGGAACACTGAAGCTTTCTTT. This translates into CASSWRGQGNTEAFF.

This clonotype was seen more than once but under ten times. The genes are TRBV6-1 and TRBJ1-5; D is possibly TRBD1 (5 bases). CDR3 length: 14 amino acids. CDR1 MNHNS and CDR2 SASEGT come from the germline V gene. The V gene lost 6 bases and the J gene lost 6 bases, with 15 bases spanning the gap. The CDR3 loop is CASSPGTTRQPQHF. CDR3 in DNA: TGTGCCAGCAGCCCTGGGACCACCCGTCAGCCCCAGCATTTT.

This clonotype was observed a handful of times. The V and J genes are TRBV19 and TRBJ2-2, with a tentative D call TRBD1 (6 bases). In germline, CDR1 is LNHDA, CDR2 SQIVND (reference sequence). The CDR3 totals 13 residues. V was shortened by 5 bases and J by 6 bases, with 10 bases between the two germline ends. Written as DNA, the CDR3 is TGTGCCAGTAGTGTCCCAGGGGCCGGGGAGCTGTTTTTT. Encoded protein: CASSVPGAGELFF.

This clonotype was seen many times. At one boundary the junction diverges from the germline segment, which might be a read error. The chain combines TRBV5-1 with TRBJ1-1, with unresolved D. The germline V gene has CDR1 SGHRS and CDR2 YFSETQ. The CDR3 runs 12 residues. DNA for the CDR3: TGTGCCAGCAGCCTCGGACGCACTGAAGCTTTCTTT. Translation: CASSLGRTEAFF.

This clonotype occurred many times. V and J are TRBV19 and TRBJ2-7; D is possibly TRBD1 or TRBD2 (5 bases each). V lost 6 bases to trimming and J lost 3 bases, with 18 bases between them. CDR3 length: 15 amino acids. Germline V gene sequence: CDR1 LNHDA, CDR2 SQIVND (reference sequence). In nucleotides, the CDR3 is TGTGCCAGTAGCCCTTCCGGGGCGCGGTACTACGAGCAGTACGTC. It translates to CASSPSGARYYEQYV.

This clonotype was counted only a few times. The genes are TRBV6-1 and TRBJ1-2; D not certain. Per the germline V gene, CDR1 is MNHNS and CDR2 is SASEGT. The CDR3 contains 13 residues. With 5 bases removed from V and 11 bases from J, the gap between germline ends came to 18 bases. CDR3 in DNA: TGTGCCAGCAGTCTTCGGCCTCGCGCCGGTTACACCTTC. Its protein is CASSLRPRAGYTF.

This clonotype has ten or more counts. The J gene is TRBJ2-1, the V gene TRBV20-1, with unresolved D. V dropped 6 bases and J dropped 7 bases, with 22 bases sitting between them. This CDR3 spans 15 amino acids. CDR1 and CDR2 from the germline V gene are DFQATT and SNEGSKA (reference sequence). The CDR3 region is CSALTTTTAFNEQFF. The CDR3 DNA reads TGCAGTGCCCTTACTACCACGACTGCCTTTAATGAGCAGTTCTTC.

This clonotype appeared many times. This rearrangement joins TRBV6-2 or TRBV6-3 to TRBJ1-2; no reliable D call. The CDR3 spans 12 residues. V dropped 5 bases and J dropped 0 bases, with 4 bases sitting between them. CDR1 and CDR2 (germline): MNHEY, SVGEGT. DNA of the CDR3: TGTGCCAGCAGTACCCCTAACTATGGCTACACCTTC. It is translated as CASSTPNYGYTF.

This clonotype was seen many times. V gene TRBV9 combines with J gene TRBJ2-3; TRBD2 aligns across 11 bases. The CDR3 covers 17 residues. The ends lost 2 bases at V and 2 bases at J; junction bases unmatched: 7. Germline CDR1 and CDR2: SGDLS and YYNGEE. The chain's CDR3 is CASSVSLAGGATDTQYF. The CDR3 DNA is TGTGCCAGCAGCGTTTCGCTAGCGGGAGGCGCCACAGATACGCAGTATTTT.

This clonotype was recorded at least ten times. The rearrangement joins TRBV7-3 to TRBJ2-2, with D tentatively TRBD1 (5 bases). Germline loops: CDR1 SGHTA, CDR2 FQGTGA. This CDR3 region has 15 residues. Trimming pared 3 bases from V and 3 bases from J, leaving 11 bases between. CDR3 residues: CASSFGRVDTGELFF. CDR3 bases: TGTGCCAGCAGCTTTGGCAGGGTTGACACCGGGGAGCTGTTTTTT.

The CDR3, as DNA: TGTGCCAGCAGCACTACCCTCTCTGGAAACACCATATATTTT. Its translation: CASSTTLSGNTIYF. The chain carries TRBV7-9 and TRBJ1-3, with D unresolved. The ends were cut back, 5 bases at V and 0 bases at J, with 8 bases in the middle. The V gene's germline CDR1 is SEHNR and CDR2 FQNEAQ (reference sequence). There are 14 residues in the CDR3.

This clonotype was found many times. The CDR3 bases are TGCAGTGTCAGAGGGCGGGATGGAGATACGCAGTATTTT. Translating gives CSVRGRDGDTQYF. This chain links TRBV20-1 with TRBJ2-3; TRBD2 is a possible D gene (6 bases). The CDR3 contains 13 residues. The germline V and J ends were trimmed by 7 bases and 5 bases, with 16 bases remaining between them. In germline, CDR1 is DFQATT, CDR2 SNEGSKA (reference sequence).

This clonotype was observed at least ten times. The chain links TRBV6-5 to TRBJ1-6; D unclear. The V gene lost 0 bases and the J gene lost 7 bases, with 1 base spanning the gap. Germline CDR1 is MNHEY and CDR2 is SVGAGI. The CDR3 extends over 12 amino acids. DNA of the CDR3: TGTGCCAGCAGTTACTCGAATTCACCCCTCCACTTT. Amino acids: CASSYSNSPLHF.

Many counts were recorded for this clonotype. The chain is built from TRBV12-3 or TRBV12-4 and TRBJ2-7, with D perhaps TRBD1 (6 bases). The CDR3 loop spans 13 amino acids. Trimming left V 7 bases short and J 5 bases short, with 15 bases between. CDR3 protein: CASTPGERHEQYF. The CDR3, as DNA: TGTGCCAGCACCCCAGGGGAAAGGCACGAGCAGTACTTC.

This clonotype was detected only a few times. This chain joins TRBV6-1 and TRBJ2-3; D uncertain. Trimming took off 2 bases at V and 6 bases at J, with 12 bases between the two ends. CDR1 and CDR2 from the germline V gene are MNHNS and SASEGT. This CDR3 has 14 residues. In DNA form, the CDR3 reads TGTGCCAGCAGTGAATCCGACCCAAAGGATACGCAGTATTTT. This gives the protein CASSESDPKDTQYF.